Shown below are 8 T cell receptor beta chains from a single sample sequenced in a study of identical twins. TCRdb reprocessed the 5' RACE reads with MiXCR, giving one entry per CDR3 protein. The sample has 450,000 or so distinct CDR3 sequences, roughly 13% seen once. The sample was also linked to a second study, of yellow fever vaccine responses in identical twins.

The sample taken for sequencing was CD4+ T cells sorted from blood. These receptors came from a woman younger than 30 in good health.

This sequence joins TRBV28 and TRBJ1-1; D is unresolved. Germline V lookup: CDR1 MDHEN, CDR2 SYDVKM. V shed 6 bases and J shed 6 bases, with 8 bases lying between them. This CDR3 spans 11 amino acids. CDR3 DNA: TGTGCCAGCAGATTTTCAGCTGAAGCTTTCTTT. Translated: CASRFSAEAFF.

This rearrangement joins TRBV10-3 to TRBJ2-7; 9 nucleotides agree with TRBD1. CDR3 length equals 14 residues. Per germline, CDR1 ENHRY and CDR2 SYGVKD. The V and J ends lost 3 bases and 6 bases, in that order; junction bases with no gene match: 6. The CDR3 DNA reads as TGTGCCATCAGTGATTCAGACAGGGGGTCCGAGCAGTACTTC. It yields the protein CAISDSDRGSEQYF.

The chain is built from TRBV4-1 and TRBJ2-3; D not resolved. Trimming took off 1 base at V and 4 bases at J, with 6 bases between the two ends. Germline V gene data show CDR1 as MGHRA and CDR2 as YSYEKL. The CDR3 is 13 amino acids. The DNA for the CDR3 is TGCGCCAGCAGCCAAGGGCAATCAGATACGCAGTATTTT. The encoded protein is CASSQGQSDTQYF.

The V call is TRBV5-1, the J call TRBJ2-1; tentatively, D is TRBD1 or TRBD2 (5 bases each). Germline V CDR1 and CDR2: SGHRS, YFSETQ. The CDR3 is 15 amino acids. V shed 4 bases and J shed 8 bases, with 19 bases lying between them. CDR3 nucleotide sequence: TGCGCCAGCAGCCATGGGACCCGAGGAAGTGATGAGCAGTTCTTC. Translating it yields CASSHGTRGSDEQFF.

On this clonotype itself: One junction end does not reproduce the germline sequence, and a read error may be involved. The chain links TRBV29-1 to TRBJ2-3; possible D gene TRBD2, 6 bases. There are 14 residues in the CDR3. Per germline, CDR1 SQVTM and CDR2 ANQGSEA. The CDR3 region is CSVEGITSTDTQNF. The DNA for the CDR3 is TGCAGCGTCGAAGGGATTACTAGCACAGATACGCAGAATTTT.

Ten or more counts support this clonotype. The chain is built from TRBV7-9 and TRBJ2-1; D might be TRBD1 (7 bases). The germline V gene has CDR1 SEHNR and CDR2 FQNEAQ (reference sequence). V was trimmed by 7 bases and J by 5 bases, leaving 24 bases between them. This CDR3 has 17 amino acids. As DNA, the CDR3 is TGTGCCAGCACCACACCACTTGGGGGGACAGCTGACAATGAGCAGTTCTTC. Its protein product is CASTTPLGGTADNEQFF. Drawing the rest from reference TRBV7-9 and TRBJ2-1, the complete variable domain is DTGVSQNPRHKITKRGQNVTFRCDPISEHNRLYWYRQTLGQGPEFLTYFQNEAQLEKSRLLSDRFSAERPKGSFSTLEIQRTEQGDSAMYLCASTTPLGGTADNEQFFGPGTRLTVL.

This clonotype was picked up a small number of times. The CDR3 DNA reads as TGTGCCAGCAGAGACAGTGGTCTATCTGGCTACACCTTC. Translating it yields CASRDSGLSGYTF. V and J are TRBV3-1 and TRBJ1-2, with D perhaps TRBD1 (5 bases). Germline V CDR1 and CDR2: LGHDT, YNNKEL (reference sequence). This CDR3 region has 13 residues. Trimming stripped 6 bases from V and 7 bases from J, with 15 bases between. The variable domain in full, with the rest retrieved from reference TRBV3-1 and TRBJ1-2, is DTAVSQTPKYLVTQMGNDKSIKCEQNLGHDTMYWYKQDSKKFLKIMFSYNNKELIINETVPNRFSPKSPDKAHLNLHINSLELGDSAVYFCASRDSGLSGYTFGSGTRLTVV.

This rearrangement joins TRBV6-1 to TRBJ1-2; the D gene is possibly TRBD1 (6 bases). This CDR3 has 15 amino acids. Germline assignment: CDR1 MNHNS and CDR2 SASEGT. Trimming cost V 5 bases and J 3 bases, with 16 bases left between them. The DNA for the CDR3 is TGTGCCAGCAGTCCCGAGGGGGGAGGGTACTATGGCTACACCTTC. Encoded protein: CASSPEGGGYYGYTF.